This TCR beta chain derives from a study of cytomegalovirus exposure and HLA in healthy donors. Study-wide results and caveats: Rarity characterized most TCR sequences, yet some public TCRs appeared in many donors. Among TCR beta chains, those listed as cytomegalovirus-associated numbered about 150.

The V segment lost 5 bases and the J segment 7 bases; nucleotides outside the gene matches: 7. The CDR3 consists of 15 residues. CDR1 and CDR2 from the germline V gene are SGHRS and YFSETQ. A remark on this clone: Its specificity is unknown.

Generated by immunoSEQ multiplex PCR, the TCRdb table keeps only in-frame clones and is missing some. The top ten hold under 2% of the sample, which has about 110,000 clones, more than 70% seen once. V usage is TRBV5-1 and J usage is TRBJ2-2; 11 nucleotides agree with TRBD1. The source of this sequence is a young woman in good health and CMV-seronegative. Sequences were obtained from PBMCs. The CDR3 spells CASSQDRGPGGELFF. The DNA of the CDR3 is TGCGCCAGCAGTCAGGACAGGGGGCCTGGCGGGGAGCTGTTTTTT.